The present TCR beta chain was sequenced within a study of CD8 T cells in ankylosing spondylitis. Study-wide points: About 8 highly homologous variants made up a TCR beta motif, and this motif appeared characteristic of ankylosing spondylitis blood. Disease-linked clones reportedly showed significant enrichment in matched ankylosing spondylitis synovial fluid. Some motif variants were previously reported in reactive arthritis synovial fluid and blood. The authors found the disease-linked clones to be CD8+ and relatively rare in peripheral blood.

Germline V gene sequence: CDR1 SQVTM, CDR2 ANQGSEA. CDR3 length: 12 amino acids. Trimming removed 5 bases at V and 3 bases at J, with 10 bases between. Points on this clonotype: The antigen is not known. A much larger clone differs by one base, so this may be a read error.

Quantitative molecular-barcoded 5'-RACE generated the TCR beta libraries. TCRdb re-derived calls from the 5' RACE reads in MiXCR, one entry per CDR3 protein. The sample has 750,000 to 850,000 distinct CDR3 sequences; around 11% are singletons. Sequenced: blood, either unsorted or a sorted T cell fraction (not recorded which). V is TRBV29-1 and J is TRBJ2-5; D uncertain. The origin of this receptor is a male donor with ankylosing spondylitis. DNA of the CDR3: TGCAGCGTTATGCCGGTGGAAGAGACCCAGTACTTC. It specifies CSVMPVEETQYF. Filled out from reference TRBV29-1 and TRBJ2-5, the complete variable domain reads SAVISQKPSRDICQRGTSLTIQCQVDSQVTMMFWYRQQPGQSLTLIATANQGSEATYESGFVIDKFPISRPNLTFSTLTVSNMSPEDSSIYLCSVMPVEETQYFGPGTRLLVL.